This T cell receptor (beta chain) was sequenced during a study of blood T cell repertoires in COVID-19. As for the study in general: Researchers got acute and convalescent COVID-19 samples from the United States, Italy and Spain. PBMCs, B-cell-depleted T cells, or T cells provided the cDNA or gDNA that made up the material.

As processed by the authors: Reference gene primer amplification gave nucleated cell count estimates. Libraries were prepared by immunoSEQ multiplex PCR; TCRdb keeps only in-frame clonotypes and omits some of them. The V and J calls and clone size were taken over from that table, and D and trimming were inferred from the DNA. Here the sample spans some 140,000 clones, about 76% being singletons. There are 16 residues in the CDR3. Trimming stripped 3 bases from V and 7 bases from J, with 17 bases between. The germline gives CDR1 SGDLS, CDR2 YYNGEE. The receptor comes from a man older than 75 with acute or convalescent COVID-19. This chain joins TRBV9 and TRBJ1-6; D perhaps matches TRBD1 (5 bases). Source material: peripheral blood. This chain's CDR3 is CASSALDIQGNSPLHF. As DNA, the CDR3 is TGTGCCAGCAGCGCGCTGGACATTCAGGGCAATTCACCCCTCCACTTT. The full variable domain, with the rest looked up from reference TRBV9 and TRBJ1-6, is DSGVTQTPKHLITATGQRVTLRCSPRSGDLSVYWYQQSLDQGLQFLIQYYNGEERAKGNILERFSAQQFPDLHSELNLSSLELGDSALYFCASSALDIQGNSPLHFGNGTRLTVT.